Following are 18 T cell receptor beta chains from one sample sequenced in a study of shared clonotypes between healthy human individuals. Profiling relied on immunoSEQ multiplex PCR, and the TCRdb table lists in-frame clones only, not all of them. The repertoire includes approximately 840,000 clones, 90% to 97% of them detected once, and over 0.2% sits in the top ten. CD45RO-negative, CCR7-positively selected cells formed the naive CD8 fraction, excluding terminally differentiated effector memory CD45RA+ cells. The sequencing input was naive CD8+ T cells sorted from blood. These receptors were collected from a young man in good health.

The V and J genes are TRBV7-9 and TRBJ1-2; tentative D call: TRBD1 (5 bases). Germline V gene sequence: CDR1 SEHNR, CDR2 FQNEAQ (reference sequence). The CDR3 is 13 amino acids. The V and J ends lost 2 bases and 2 bases respectively, with 6 bases between them. This chain's CDR3 is CASSLRQNYGYTF. In DNA, the CDR3 is TGTGCCAGCAGCTTACGACAGAACTATGGCTACACCTTC.

This clone was detected only once. The CDR3 loop reads CASSQGLAGDNEQYF. The CDR3 region has the DNA TGCGCCAGCAGCCAGGGACTAGCGGGAGACAACGAGCAGTACTTC. The chain is built from TRBV5-1 and TRBJ2-7, with 14 bases aligning to TRBD2. Germline lookup yields CDR1 SGHRS and CDR2 YFSETQ. V was pared by 4 bases and J by 5 bases, with 5 bases of the junction left unmatched. The CDR3 covers 15 residues.

The V call is TRBV10-3, the J call TRBJ2-1; 14 nucleotides agree with TRBD2. There are 16 residues in the CDR3. Germline CDR1 reads ENHRY; CDR2 reads SYGVKD. Losses at the gene ends were 4 bases for V and 5 bases for J; bases not matched to a gene: 4. The CDR3 sequence is CAISAGTSGGHNEQFF. The DNA for the CDR3 is TGTGCCATCAGTGCCGGGACTAGCGGGGGCCACAATGAGCAGTTCTTC.

This chain connects TRBV25-1 to TRBJ2-3; D unresolved. Germline V lookup: CDR1 MGHDK, CDR2 SYGVNS. Trimming removed 8 bases from V and 0 bases from J, with 6 bases in between. The CDR3 consists of 12 residues. CDR3 region: CASDSSTDTQYF. The CDR3 region has the DNA TGTGCCAGCGACTCTAGCACAGATACGCAGTATTTT.

The chain couples TRBV6-5 to TRBJ2-1, with 8 bases identical to TRBD2. This CDR3 has 13 amino acids. CDR1 MNHEY and CDR2 SVGAGI come from the germline V gene. With 2 bases clipped from V and 7 bases from J, the junction kept 1 base outside the gene matches. The CDR3 DNA sequence: TGTGCCAGCAGTTACGCGGGGGGTAATGAGCAGTTCTTC. Protein sequence: CASSYAGGNEQFF.

The chain uses TRBV19 and TRBJ2-2; possible D gene TRBD2, 6 bases. The V gene lost 7 bases and the J gene lost 3 bases, with 21 bases spanning the gap. The CDR3 runs to 17 residues. Per the germline V gene, CDR1 is LNHDA and CDR2 is SQIVND (reference sequence). Here the CDR3 reads CASMSGVSAGYTGELFF. Here the CDR3 DNA reads TGTGCCAGTATGAGTGGGGTCTCAGCGGGCTACACCGGGGAGCTGTTTTTT. The complete variable domain, with remaining parts taken from reference TRBV19 and TRBJ2-2, reads DGGITQSPKYLFRKEGQNVTLSCEQNLNHDAMYWYRQDPGQGLRLIYYSQIVNDFQKGDIAEGYSVSREKKESFPLTVTSAQKNPTAFYLCASMSGVSAGYTGELFFGEGSRLTVL.

The chain joins TRBV7-8 to TRBJ1-5; 7 bases are a match to TRBD1. Per the germline V gene, CDR1 is SGHVS and CDR2 is FQNEAQ. The length of the CDR3 is 15 residues. Trimming removed 7 bases from V and 1 base from J; junction bases left unmatched: 7. This chain's CDR3 is CASTMTGSSNQPQHF. DNA for the CDR3: TGTGCCAGCACCATGACAGGGTCGAGCAATCAGCCCCAGCATTTT.

This chain connects TRBV7-3 to TRBJ2-1; no clear D. The V end lost 6 bases, the J end lost 5 bases, and 11 bases lay between the germline ends. This CDR3 is 13 amino acids long. CDR1 and CDR2 (germline): SGHTA, FQGTGA. This chain's CDR3 is CASSPTTDNEQFF. CDR3 nucleotide sequence: TGTGCCAGCAGTCCCACCACGGACAATGAGCAGTTCTTC.

This chain uses TRBV9 with TRBJ2-3; no definite D call. Germline V gene sequence: CDR1 SGDLS, CDR2 YYNGEE. This CDR3 is built from 15 residues. The ends were cut back, 0 bases at V and 6 bases at J, with 14 bases in the middle. The CDR3 DNA sequence: TGTGCCAGCAGCGTAGGAGACACCCCAAGGGATACGCAGTATTTT. It is translated as CASSVGDTPRDTQYF.

The chain employs TRBV11-2 and TRBJ1-4; D is unclear. V dropped 0 bases and J dropped 0 bases, with 14 bases sitting between them. The CDR3 extends over 18 amino acids. Germline CDR1 SGHAT, CDR2 FQNNGV. CDR3: CASSLDVWERSTNEKLFF. The CDR3 DNA reads TGTGCCAGCAGCTTAGATGTTTGGGAGAGATCAACTAATGAAAAACTGTTTTTT.

As DNA, the CDR3 is TGTGCCAGCACCAACGGAGGTGAGGGTAGAGGTGAAAAACTGTTTTTT. Protein sequence: CASTNGGEGRGEKLFF. The V call is TRBV28, the J call TRBJ1-4; the D is unclear. Germline V lookup: CDR1 MDHEN, CDR2 SYDVKM. Trimming cost V 7 bases and J 7 bases, with 22 bases left between them. The CDR3 consists of 16 residues.

The genes are TRBV6-5 and TRBJ2-1; 8 bases map to TRBD1. In germline, CDR1 is MNHEY, CDR2 SVGAGI. V lost 4 bases and J lost 0; bases outside the gene matches: 5. The CDR3 loop spans 16 amino acids. This CDR3 is CASSWWTGNSYNEQFF. The DNA of the CDR3 is TGTGCCAGCAGTTGGTGGACAGGGAACTCCTACAATGAGCAGTTCTTC.

As concerns this clone: Other DNA sequences of this sample code for an identical CDR3. V gene TRBV27 combines with J gene TRBJ1-1; no definite D call. The CDR3 totals 15 residues. Per germline, CDR1 MNHEY and CDR2 SMNVEV (reference sequence). The V and J ends lost 0 bases and 2 bases respectively, with 10 bases between them. This CDR3 is CASSLSAGVNTEAFF. CDR3 coding DNA: TGTGCCAGCAGTTTATCCGCCGGAGTTAACACTGAAGCTTTCTTT.

The V call is TRBV5-4, the J call TRBJ1-1, with 11 bases identical to TRBD1. The CDR3 is made up of 16 amino acids. Germline V gene sequence: CDR1 SGHNT, CDR2 YYREEE (reference sequence). V gave up 2 bases and J gave up 5 bases; unmatched junction bases: 8. This chain's CDR3 is CASSFWTGGSGTEAFF. DNA for the CDR3: TGTGCCAGCAGCTTTTGGACAGGGGGCTCGGGAACTGAAGCTTTCTTT.

On this clone itself: Other DNA sequences in this sample translate to the same CDR3. The V call is TRBV30, the J call TRBJ2-7; 11 positions agree with TRBD1. Germline CDR1 is GTSNPN and CDR2 is SVGIG (reference sequence). The V and J ends lost 0 bases and 3 bases, in that order; junction bases with no gene match: 1. This CDR3 spans 14 amino acids. The CDR3 DNA follows: TGTGCCTGGAGTGTGGGGACAGGGGGCTACGAGCAGTACTTC. Translated: CAWSVGTGGYEQYF.

This chain joins TRBV5-1 and TRBJ2-5; 7 positions agree with TRBD1. The CDR3 runs to 16 residues. CDR1 is SGHRS, CDR2 YFSETQ, per germline. V lost 2 bases, J lost 0 bases, and 7 bases stayed unmatched. This CDR3 reads CASSFGGRGYQETQYF. CDR3 in DNA: TGCGCCAGCAGCTTTGGGGGCAGGGGGTACCAAGAGACCCAGTACTTC.

The V call is TRBV30, the J call TRBJ1-4; D unclear. In germline, CDR1 is GTSNPN, CDR2 SVGIG (reference sequence). The CDR3 covers 13 residues. Trimming removed 1 base from V and 2 bases from J, with 5 bases in between. The CDR3 DNA reads TGTGCCTGGAGTGGTGTTACTAATGAAAAACTGTTTTTT. It is translated as CAWSGVTNEKLFF.

The V call is TRBV7-9, the J call TRBJ1-2; 8 bases align to TRBD1. V lost 4 bases and J lost 6; bases outside the gene matches: 10. This CDR3 contains 15 residues. Germline CDR1 is SEHNR and CDR2 is FQNEAQ (reference sequence). CDR3 protein: CASSSAQGARNGYTF. CDR3 in DNA: TGTGCCAGCAGCTCAGCCCAGGGGGCGCGGAATGGCTACACCTTC.